The rows below give T cell receptor beta chains drawn from one sample of a study of CD8+CD57+ T cells in acquired aplastic anemia. TCRdb fed the reads into MiXCR, producing one record per CDR3 protein. The profile shows about 200,000 distinct CDR3 sequences, over 55% of them singletons. The specimen sequenced was sorted CD4+, CD8+, or CD8+CD57+ T cells (not recorded which) from PBMCs. Receptor source: a human donor with aplastic anemia. Both conserved end residues are trimmed from each CDR3. The D gene is left open where the match is weak. Only some rows state a clone size, as once, few, many or a class for expanded clones.

j_call,d_call,v_call,clone_size,cdr3_aa
TRBJ2-7,.,TRBV4-1,.,ASSQDGTGSYEQY
TRBJ1-1,.,TRBV5-5,.,ASSSGLSEMNTEAF
TRBJ2-7,TRBD1,TRBV14,many,ASSFGQGSKQY
TRBJ2-5,.,TRBV13,.,ASSLGDRETQY
TRBJ1-5,.,TRBV6-5,.,ASSQRPDGPGQH
TRBJ1-1,.,TRBV12-3/TRBV12-4,few,ASSNGITEAF
TRBJ2-7,TRBD1,TRBV20-1,.,SATPGQGAYEQY
TRBJ1-1,.,TRBV5-1,.,ASSLSALPEAF
TRBJ2-7,.,TRBV5-6,many,ASGTGTFFEEQY
TRBJ1-1,TRBD1,TRBV2,.,ASRKQGVTTEAF
TRBJ1-6,.,TRBV6-1,once,ASSEAAGSFSHH
TRBJ1-5,.,TRBV10-3,.,AISESNGPGDSNQPQH
TRBJ2-5,.,TRBV12-3/TRBV12-4,few,ASSYRETQY
TRBJ1-2,.,TRBV5-6,.,ASSFAESNYGYT
TRBJ1-5,.,TRBV2,.,ASSVEGGDNQPQH
TRBJ1-2,.,TRBV29-1,once,SVVGGGGYT
TRBJ2-5,TRBD2,TRBV19,.,ASSRGLAGETQY
TRBJ2-1,TRBD2,TRBV7-6,.,ASSVTSGRALTF
TRBJ2-7,.,TRBV20-1,.,SAREGGNSYEQY
TRBJ1-3,TRBD1,TRBV10-3,.,AINRGSGNTIY
TRBJ1-2,.,TRBV12-3/TRBV12-4,once,ASSLRVGTQAGYT
TRBJ1-2,TRBD1,TRBV10-3,.,ATRQGNYGYT
TRBJ2-1,.,TRBV6-2/TRBV6-3,many,ASRPIAEAYNEQF
TRBJ2-1,.,TRBV5-6,.,ASSSAFSDPYNEQF
TRBJ1-1,.,TRBV12-3/TRBV12-4,.,ATSRQGYTEAF
TRBJ1-3,.,TRBV7-9,.,ASSYIGPQSSGNTIY
TRBJ1-2,TRBD1,TRBV19,.,ASSPDRSNYGYT
TRBJ2-7,TRBD2,TRBV7-8,.,ASSLRVLADEQY
TRBJ2-7,.,TRBV5-1,.,ASSVGRTSYEQY
TRBJ2-7,.,TRBV7-8,.,ASSLAGGSYNEQY
TRBJ1-5,.,TRBV5-4,.,ASSPTSGGDDEPQH
TRBJ2-7,.,TRBV3-1,.,ASSQGDWVKAYEQY
TRBJ1-6,TRBD1,TRBV7-2,once,ASSPGQRNSPLH
TRBJ1-2,TRBD1,TRBV27,.,ASSRTGGADGYT
TRBJ2-5,.,TRBV7-3,.,ASSFGVLETQY
TRBJ2-3,TRBD1,TRBV29-1,.,SVTGADTQY
TRBJ2-7,.,TRBV7-8,.,ASSLSLGVIAAYEQY
TRBJ2-7,.,TRBV7-9,.,ASSLALGEQY
TRBJ2-7,.,TRBV4-1,.,ASSQGVEPLFEQY
TRBJ2-7,.,TRBV20-1,.,SARDPRGVYEQY
TRBJ2-4,.,TRBV12-3/TRBV12-4,.,ASSSIGRGERSIQY
TRBJ1-1,.,TRBV7-9,.,ASSYSGGLRNTEAF
TRBJ2-3,.,TRBV7-2,.,ASSLGH
TRBJ2-7,.,TRBV7-6,.,AEGSNEQY
TRBJ1-6,.,TRBV7-7,.,ASSPTDNSPLH
TRBJ1-1,.,TRBV15,.,ATSRDRRGGGTEAF
TRBJ2-2,TRBD1,TRBV15,.,ATSRDLGTGSQLF
TRBJ2-2,.,TRBV7-6,.,ASSLAANAGELF
TRBJ2-3,TRBD2,TRBV20-1,.,SARDGTGTSGGHTQY
TRBJ2-7,.,TRBV7-9,.,ASSPMTHYEQY
TRBJ2-3,TRBD2,TRBV7-3,.,ASSQRSKLAGGTDTQY
TRBJ2-1,.,TRBV20-1,.,SADLGGAEQF
TRBJ1-6,.,TRBV7-6,few,ASSSTFNSPLH
TRBJ2-7,.,TRBV5-1,.,ASSSMRGISYEQY
TRBJ2-7,.,TRBV19,many,ASSILGVGEQY
TRBJ1-2,.,TRBV15,.,ATSRDGLGGYGYT
TRBJ2-1,TRBD2,TRBV7-8,.,ASSLGTSGSRF